A single sample gave rise to the 28 T cell receptor beta chains below, sequenced in a study of shared clonotypes between healthy human individuals (dated by TCRdb to the early 2020s). Receptor libraries were prepared by the immunoSEQ multiplex PCR assay. In TCRdb, the immuneACCESS table is reduced to in-frame sequences with V and J assigned. These tables do not hold every clone; where another copy was compared, an unresolved V gene accounts for under half, and the others remain unexplained. This sample has roughly 300,000 clones in its table, and about 73% of those were observed once. More than 9% of the sample is in the top ten clones. The sample consisted of memory CD4+ T cells sorted from blood. The sample's cell subset or site label, decoded: CD45RA-negative fraction. The receptors were sampled from a man aged 30 to 45 in good health.

The CDR3 is CASSLNIGAGAEQFF. The CDR3 DNA sequence: TGTGCCAGCAGCTTAAACATCGGGGCGGGAGCTGAGCAGTTCTTC. The V call is TRBV7-7, the J call TRBJ2-1, with 7 bases that match TRBD2. The CDR3 is made up of 15 amino acids. Germline V gene sequence: CDR1 SSHAT, CDR2 FNYEAQ (reference sequence). J gave up 9 bases and V 2 bases, and 10 bases lay outside the gene matches. The full variable domain, its missing parts supplied by reference TRBV7-7 and TRBJ2-1, is GAGVSQSPRYKVTKRGQDVTLRCDPISSHATLYWYQQALGQGPEFLTYFNYEAQPDKSGLPSDRFSAERPEGSISTLTIQRTEQRDSAMYRCASSLNIGAGAEQFFGPGTRLTVL.

This chain connects TRBV9 to TRBJ2-3, with D unclear. Deletions cut 0 bases from V and 2 bases from J, with 7 bases between. Germline V lookup: CDR1 SGDLS, CDR2 YYNGEE. This CDR3 has 14 residues. The CDR3 region has the DNA TGTGCCAGCAGCGTAGATTTATTCACAGATACGCAGTATTTT. As protein: CASSVDLFTDTQYF.

This chain uses TRBV23-1 with TRBJ2-7; tentatively, D is TRBD1 or TRBD2 (5 bases each). TRBV23-1 is reported as an ORF; its role is uncertain. Trimming took off 3 bases at V and 7 bases at J, with 22 bases between the two ends. CDR3 length: 16 amino acids. The CDR3 spells CASSHHWDGCWGEQYF. The CDR3 nucleotides are TGCGCCAGCAGTCATCACTGGGACGGGTGCTGGGGAGAGCAGTACTTC.

This clone appeared a single time. The CDR3 nucleotides read TGTGCCAGCAGCTCATCGACAGGCCTCTATGGCTACACCTTC. Its protein is CASSSSTGLYGYTF. The chain employs TRBV5-5 and TRBJ1-2; D may be TRBD1 (6 bases). This CDR3 has 14 residues. Trimming left V 3 bases short and J 4 bases short, with 13 bases between. CDR1 is SGHKS, CDR2 YYEKEE, per germline (reference sequence).

The V call is TRBV7-9, the J call TRBJ1-3; D gene uncertain. CDR1 and CDR2 (germline): SEHNR, FQNEAQ (reference sequence). The CDR3 consists of 15 residues. V was clipped by 3 bases and J by 3 bases, with 12 bases between them. CDR3 nucleotide sequence: TGTGCCAGCAGCTTGTTTAATAGGCATGGAAACACCATATATTTT. It codes for CASSLFNRHGNTIYF.

This clone was detected many times. CDR3 residues: CASSLGQGEIETQYF. In nucleotides, the CDR3 is TGTGCCAGCAGCCTGGGACAGGGGGAGATAGAGACCCAGTACTTC. This chain connects TRBV11-3 to TRBJ2-5; 11 nucleotides line up with TRBD1. CDR1 and CDR2 from the germline V gene are SGHNT and YENEEA. CDR3 length: 15 amino acids. The junction had 6 bases not matched to a gene; V was cut back by 5 bases and J by 4 bases.

The chain joins TRBV25-1 to TRBJ2-2; 12 bases match TRBD2. CDR3 length: 18 residues. Germline trimming cut 3 bases from V and 4 bases from J; bases unmatched to any gene: 9. Germline-derived CDR1 and CDR2 are MGHDK and SYGVNS. CDR3 amino acids: CASSEALTSGRRTGELFF. The CDR3 nucleotides are TGTGCCAGCAGTGAGGCCCTCACTAGCGGGAGGCGCACCGGGGAGCTGTTTTTT.

V is TRBV7-6 and J is TRBJ2-1; D gene unclear. Germline V gene lookup returns CDR1 SGHVS and CDR2 FNYEAQ. V was pared by 8 bases and J by 3 bases, with 11 bases between. The CDR3 is 13 residues long. This CDR3 is CASFWRNYNEQFF. CDR3 nucleotides: TGTGCCAGCTTCTGGCGTAACTACAATGAGCAGTTCTTC.

The rearrangement uses TRBV11-2 and TRBJ1-3, with D possibly matching TRBD1 (5 bases). CDR3 length: 15 amino acids. Between the trimmed V and J ends, which lost 5 bases and 4 bases, there was a span of 15 bases. CDR1 SGHAT and CDR2 FQNNGV come from the germline V gene. The CDR3 DNA follows: TGTGCCAGCAGCCCCGTCAGGGCGTCCGGAAACACCATATATTTT. Amino acid sequence: CASSPVRASGNTIYF.

The chain combines TRBV28 with TRBJ2-1, with TRBD2 identical over 9 bases. The CDR3 has 14 residues. V dropped 7 bases and J dropped 7; count of bases not matched to a gene: 8. CDR1 and CDR2 (germline): MDHEN, SYDVKM. CDR3 in amino acids: CASTPTSGLNEQFF. The DNA for the CDR3 is TGTGCCAGCACACCGACTAGCGGTCTAAATGAGCAGTTCTTC.

As concerns this clone: The junction and the germline gene differ at one end; a read error may be behind it. The V call is TRBV7-7, the J call TRBJ2-1, with D possibly TRBD2 on 5 matching bases. Germline V gene sequence: CDR1 SSHAT, CDR2 FNYEAQ (reference sequence). The CDR3 has 13 residues. CDR3: CASSPIEGSGQFF. CDR3 coding DNA: TGTGCTAGCAGCCCAATAGAGGGTTCTGGGCAGTTCTTC.

The J gene is TRBJ2-3, the V gene TRBV14; D is unresolved. V shed 1 base and J shed 2 bases, with 7 bases lying between them. This CDR3 comprises 14 residues. Germline V lookup: CDR1 SGHDN, CDR2 FVKESK. The DNA of the CDR3 is TGTGCCAGCAGCCAAGGGAGATACACAGATACGCAGTATTTT. It encodes CASSQGRYTDTQYF.

The chain couples TRBV5-1 to TRBJ1-1; D is perhaps TRBD1 (6 bases). Germline V gene sequence: CDR1 SGHRS, CDR2 YFSETQ. The CDR3 extends over 16 amino acids. Trimming stripped 3 bases from V and 1 base from J, with 16 bases between. CDR3 sequence (DNA): TGCGCCAGCAGCTCGACAGGATCGGGTTCGAACACTGAAGCTTTCTTT. Encoded protein: CASSSTGSGSNTEAFF.

This chain links TRBV29-1 with TRBJ2-7; 7 nucleotides line up with TRBD1. The V gene's germline CDR1 is SQVTM and CDR2 ANQGSEA. CDR3 length: 14 amino acids. Germline trimming cut 7 bases from V and 0 bases from J; bases unmatched to any gene: 9. The CDR3 nucleotides read TGCAGCGCCTCCCTTAGACAGGGCTCCTACGAGCAGTACTTC. Translation: CSASLRQGSYEQYF.

The chain employs TRBV7-8 and TRBJ2-7, with 7 bases aligning to TRBD2. CDR1 SGHVS and CDR2 FQNEAQ come from the germline V gene. The CDR3 consists of 15 residues. Trimming at V came to 5 bases and at J to 3 bases, leaving 10 bases not matched to a gene. In DNA form, the CDR3 reads TGTGCCAGCAGCCCACGGATAGCGGGTGACTACGAGCAGTACTTC. Its protein product is CASSPRIAGDYEQYF.

This rearrangement joins TRBV2 to TRBJ2-7, with a possible D match to TRBD1 (6 bases). The germline CDR1 and CDR2 sequences are SNHLY and FYNNEI. V was clipped by 6 bases and J by 3 bases, with 9 bases between them. This CDR3 comprises 12 residues. The CDR3 protein is CASRAQGYEQYF. The CDR3 DNA reads as TGTGCCAGCAGGGCACAGGGCTACGAGCAGTACTTC.

In its sample, this clone was seen a few times. The chain recombines TRBV11-3 with TRBJ2-3, with D possibly TRBD1 on 6 matching bases. This CDR3 is built from 15 residues. Trimming removed 4 bases from V and 7 bases from J, with 18 bases in between. CDR1 and CDR2 from the germline V gene are SGHNT and YENEEA. CDR3 protein: CASSSDRASFNTQYF. In DNA form, the CDR3 reads TGTGCCAGCAGCTCGGACAGAGCTTCTTTTAATACGCAGTATTTT.

This clone was picked up a small number of times. V is TRBV27 and J is TRBJ1-4; a weak D match, TRBD1 (6 bases). Deletions cut 6 bases from V and 8 bases from J, with 22 bases between. The CDR3 length is 16 residues. Germline CDR1 and CDR2: MNHEY and SMNVEV (reference sequence). CDR3 sequence: CASSPNPQGVGEKLFF. For the CDR3, the DNA is TGTGCCAGCAGCCCGAACCCACAGGGAGTGGGGGAAAAACTGTTTTTT.

The V and J genes are TRBV7-6 and TRBJ1-5; no firm D call. The V gene's germline CDR1 is SGHVS and CDR2 FNYEAQ. The CDR3 is made up of 13 amino acids. The V and J ends lost 4 bases and 7 bases respectively, with 11 bases between them. The CDR3: CASSSRPGQPQHF. CDR3 nucleotides: TGTGCCAGCAGCTCGAGACCGGGACAGCCCCAGCATTTT.

CDR3 DNA: TGTGCCAGCAGTATGCTAGGGGGTGGTGAAGCTTTCTTT. Its protein is CASSMLGGGEAFF. The genes are TRBV27 and TRBJ1-1; weak D call: TRBD1 (6 bases). V was cut by 5 bases and J by 7 bases, with 14 bases left in between. Per the germline V gene, CDR1 is MNHEY and CDR2 is SMNVEV (reference sequence). This CDR3 is built from 13 residues.

The chain is built from TRBV11-1 and TRBJ2-7; possible D gene TRBD2, 5 bases. Germline CDR1 reads SGHAT; CDR2 reads FQDESV (reference sequence). The CDR3 loop spans 14 amino acids. V lost 8 bases and J lost 3, with 17 bases in between. The CDR3 nucleotides read TGTGCCAGCCAGAGGGAGACCTTCAACTACGAGCAGTACTTC. It codes for CASQRETFNYEQYF.

V gene TRBV2 combines with J gene TRBJ1-1, with D perhaps matching TRBD1 (5 bases). Trimming took 6 bases from V and 0 from J, leaving 14 bases between them. The CDR3 consists of 15 residues. Germline V gene sequence: CDR1 SNHLY, CDR2 FYNNEI. The CDR3, as DNA: TGTGCCAGCAGCCAATCTACAGGTTTGAACACTGAAGCTTTCTTT. Translated, it gives CASSQSTGLNTEAFF.

The chain links TRBV15 to TRBJ1-3; D is undetermined. Trimming removed 1 base from V and 0 bases from J, with 10 bases in between. CDR1 and CDR2 from the germline V gene are LNHNV and YYDKDF (reference sequence). The CDR3 extends over 16 amino acids. The CDR3 region has the DNA TGTGCCACCAGCAGAGTACGACGGAGCTCTGGAAACACCATATATTTT. This sequence encodes CATSRVRRSSGNTIYF.

V and J are TRBV6-1 and TRBJ2-1; 8 bases fit TRBD2. This CDR3 is built from 16 residues. Germline CDR1 is MNHNS and CDR2 is SASEGT. The junction had 4 bases not matched to a gene; V was cut back by 0 bases and J by 3 bases. This CDR3 reads CASSEALREVYNEQFF. For the CDR3, the DNA is TGTGCCAGCAGTGAAGCTCTGCGGGAGGTCTACAATGAGCAGTTCTTC.

The table lists this clone with a few counts. V and J are TRBV19 and TRBJ2-7; TRBD1 might be the D (5 bases). V was pared by 2 bases and J by 0 bases, with 8 bases between. The CDR3 sequence is 14 residues long. The germline CDR1 and CDR2 sequences are LNHDA and SQIVND (reference sequence). The CDR3 region is CASSIKGVSYEQYF. In DNA form, the CDR3 reads TGTGCCAGTAGTATAAAAGGGGTCTCCTACGAGCAGTACTTC.

CDR3 loop: CASSIHSDSGNTIYF. The CDR3 DNA is TGTGCCAGCAGCATCCACAGTGACTCTGGAAACACCATATATTTT. The gene calls are TRBV9 and TRBJ1-3; the D is unclear. There are 15 residues in the CDR3. The V gene's germline CDR1 is SGDLS and CDR2 YYNGEE. Trimming shortened V by 4 bases and J by 0 bases, and 11 bases separated the two germline ends.

This clone has a single count. This sequence joins TRBV5-1 and TRBJ2-7, with TRBD2 identical over 7 bases. With 5 bases clipped from V and 6 bases from J, the junction kept 5 bases outside the gene matches. CDR1 is SGHRS and CDR2 is YFSETQ in the germline V gene. This CDR3 is 12 amino acids long. This chain's CDR3 is CASRRERGEQYF. In nucleotides, the CDR3 is TGCGCCAGCAGGCGGGAGCGTGGCGAGCAGTACTTC.

This clone has only a few counts. V is TRBV14 and J is TRBJ2-1; D not certain. The CDR3 is 13 amino acids. V was trimmed by 3 bases and J by 9 bases, leaving 12 bases between them. Germline CDR1 SGHDN, CDR2 FVKESK. CDR3 region: CASSHDPWGEQFF. DNA of the CDR3: TGTGCCAGCAGCCATGATCCGTGGGGTGAGCAGTTCTTC.